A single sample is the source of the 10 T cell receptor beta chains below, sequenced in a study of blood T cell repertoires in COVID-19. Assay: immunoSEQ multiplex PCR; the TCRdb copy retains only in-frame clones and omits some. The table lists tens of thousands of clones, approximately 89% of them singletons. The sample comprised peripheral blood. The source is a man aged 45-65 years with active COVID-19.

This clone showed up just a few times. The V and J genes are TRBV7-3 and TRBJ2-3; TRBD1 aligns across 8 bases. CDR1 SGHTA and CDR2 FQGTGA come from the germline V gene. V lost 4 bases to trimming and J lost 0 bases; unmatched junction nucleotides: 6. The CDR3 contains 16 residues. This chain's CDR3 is CASSSNGQGSTDTQYF. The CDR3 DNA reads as TGTGCCAGCAGCTCAAACGGACAGGGAAGCACAGATACGCAGTATTTT.

DNA for the CDR3: TGTGCCAGCAGTTCTCAAGAGACCCAGTACTTC. The encoded protein is CASSSQETQYF. The V and J genes are TRBV6-6 and TRBJ2-5; the D is unclear. V lost 4 bases, J lost 2 bases, and 2 bases lay in between. Germline CDR1 MNHNY, CDR2 SVGAGI (reference sequence). The CDR3 has 11 amino acids.

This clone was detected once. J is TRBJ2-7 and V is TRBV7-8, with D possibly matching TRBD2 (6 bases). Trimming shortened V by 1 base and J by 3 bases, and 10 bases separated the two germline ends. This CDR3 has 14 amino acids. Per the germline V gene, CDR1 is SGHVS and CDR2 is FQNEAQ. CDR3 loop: CASSLEGLGYEQYF. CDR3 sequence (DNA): TGTGCCAGCAGCTTAGAGGGACTTGGCTACGAGCAGTACTTC.

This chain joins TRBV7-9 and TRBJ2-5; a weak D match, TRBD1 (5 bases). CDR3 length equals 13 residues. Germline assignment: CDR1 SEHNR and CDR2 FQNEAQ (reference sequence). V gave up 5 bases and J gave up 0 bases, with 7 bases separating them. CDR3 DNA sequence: TGTGCCAGCAGCGACAGTAACCAAGAGACCCAGTACTTC. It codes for CASSDSNQETQYF.

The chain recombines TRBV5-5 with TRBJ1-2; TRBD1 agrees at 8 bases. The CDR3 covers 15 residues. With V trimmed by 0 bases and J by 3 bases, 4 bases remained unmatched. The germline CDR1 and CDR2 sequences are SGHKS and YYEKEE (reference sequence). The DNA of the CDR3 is TGTGCCAGCAGCTTGGGACAGGGGCGAGACTATGGCTACACCTTC. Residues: CASSLGQGRDYGYTF.

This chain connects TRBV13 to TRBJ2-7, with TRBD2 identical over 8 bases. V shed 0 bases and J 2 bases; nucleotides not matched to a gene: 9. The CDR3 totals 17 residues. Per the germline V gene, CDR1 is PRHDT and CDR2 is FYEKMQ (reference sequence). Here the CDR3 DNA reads TGTGCCAGCAGCTTAGGCCTACAGCGGGAGTCCCCCTACGAGCAGTACTTC. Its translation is CASSLGLQRESPYEQYF.

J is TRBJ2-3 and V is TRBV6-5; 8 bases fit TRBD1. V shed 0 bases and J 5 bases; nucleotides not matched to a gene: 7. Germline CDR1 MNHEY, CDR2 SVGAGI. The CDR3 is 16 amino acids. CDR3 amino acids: CASSYSNRGNGDTQYF. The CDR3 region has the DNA TGTGCCAGCAGTTACTCAAACAGGGGGAATGGAGATACGCAGTATTTT.

The CDR3 DNA sequence: TGTGCCACTTTACACAGGGGGCGCGGTGAAGCTTTCTTT. Its protein product is CATLHRGRGEAFF. The chain links TRBV12-3 or TRBV12-4 to TRBJ1-1, with 9 bases matching TRBD1. The CDR3 covers 13 residues. V was pared by 10 bases and J by 7 bases, with 10 bases of the junction left unmatched.

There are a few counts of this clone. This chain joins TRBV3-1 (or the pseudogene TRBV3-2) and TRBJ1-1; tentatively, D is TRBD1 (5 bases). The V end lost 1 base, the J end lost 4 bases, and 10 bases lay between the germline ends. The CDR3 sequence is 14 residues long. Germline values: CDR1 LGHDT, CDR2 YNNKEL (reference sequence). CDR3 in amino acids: CASSQGRQGTEAFF. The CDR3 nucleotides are TGTGCCAGCAGCCAAGGTCGGCAGGGCACTGAAGCTTTCTTT.

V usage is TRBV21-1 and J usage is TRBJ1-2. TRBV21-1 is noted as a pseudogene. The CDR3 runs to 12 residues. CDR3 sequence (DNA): TGTGCCATCCCCTGCCGGAGTTATGGCTACACCTTC. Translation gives CAIPCRSYGYTF.